This TCR beta chain was documented in a study of control samples from healthy donors and cancer patients. TCRdb's copy holds only in-frame clones and misses some; the assay was immunoSEQ multiplex PCR. The table lists tens of thousands of clones, approximately 88% of them singletons. CDR1 and CDR2 from the germline V gene are SQVTM and ANQGSEA. Trimming cost V 6 bases and J 1 base; bases outside gene matches: 9. The CDR3 totals 15 residues. The chain has TRBV29-1 and TRBJ1-1, with 9 bases identical to TRBD1. The receptor comes from a man in his 70s with lung cancer. Sequenced input: PBMCs. Written as DNA, the CDR3 is TGCAGCGTCCGGAGGGGGACAGGGACGAACACTGAAGCTTTCTTT. Its protein is CSVRRGTGTNTEAFF.